The clone carrying this TCR beta chain was recorded once. The same CDR3 is also encoded by other DNA sequences in this sample. Trimming removed 4 bases at V and 8 bases at J, with 11 bases between. CDR1 and CDR2 from the germline V gene are MGHDK and SYGVNS. This CDR3 contains 13 residues. Those enrolled in Seattle joined during active infection and were followed longitudinally afterward. The sample comes from a study of blood T cell repertoires in COVID-19. Study overall: The United States, Italy and Spain supplied acute and convalescent COVID-19 samples.

As processed by the authors: Amplifying reference gene primers gave estimates of nucleated cell counts. Assay: immunoSEQ multiplex PCR; the TCRdb copy retains only in-frame clones and omits some. V and J calls and clone size come straight from that table; D and trimming were deduced from the DNA. The sample holds roughly 250,000 clones, roughly 84% seen once. The origin of this receptor is a human donor with COVID-19, enrolled during active disease. The donor label of this sample is uncertain. This sequence joins TRBV25-1 and TRBJ1-4; D is perhaps TRBD1 (5 bases). The sequenced material came from peripheral blood. CDR3 sequence (DNA): TGTGCCAGCAGTGTTACAGGATACGAAAAACTGTTTTTT. Translated, it gives CASSVTGYEKLFF.